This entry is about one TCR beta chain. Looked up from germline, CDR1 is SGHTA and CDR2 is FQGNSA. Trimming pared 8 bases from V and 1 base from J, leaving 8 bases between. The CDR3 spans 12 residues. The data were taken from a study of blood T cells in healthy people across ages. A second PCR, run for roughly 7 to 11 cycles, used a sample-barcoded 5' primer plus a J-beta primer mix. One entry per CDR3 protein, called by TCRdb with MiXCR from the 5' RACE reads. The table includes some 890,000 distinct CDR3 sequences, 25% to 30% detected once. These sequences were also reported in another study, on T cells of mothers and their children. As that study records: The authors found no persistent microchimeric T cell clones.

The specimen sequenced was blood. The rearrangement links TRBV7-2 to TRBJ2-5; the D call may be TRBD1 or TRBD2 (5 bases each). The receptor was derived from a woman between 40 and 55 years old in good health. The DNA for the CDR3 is TGTGCCAGCGGGGGTATCCAAGAGACCCAGTACTTC. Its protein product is CASGGIQETQYF.